This T cell receptor (beta chain) is drawn from a study of blood T cell repertoires in COVID-19. Sequencing was performed with immunoSEQ multiplex PCR; in TCRdb, only in-frame clones are kept and a portion is missing. The sample shows about 22,000 clones, approximately 83% of them seen only once. The V and J ends lost 0 bases and 2 bases, in that order; junction bases with no gene match: 1. Germline assignment: CDR1 SGHRS and CDR2 YFSETQ. CDR3 size: 15 residues. This TCR derives from a man older than 75 with active or convalescent COVID-19. The sequenced sample was peripheral blood. The chain combines TRBV5-1 with TRBJ2-5; the match to TRBD1 covers 10 bases. CDR3 region: CASSLEDRGQETQYF. CDR3 DNA: TGCGCCAGCAGCTTGGAGGACAGGGGGCAAGAGACCCAGTACTTC. Together with reference TRBV5-1 and TRBJ2-5, the CDR3 gives the full variable domain: KAGVTQTPRYLIKTRGQQVTLSCSPISGHRSVSWYQQTPGQGLQFLFEYFSETQRNKGNFPGRFSGRQFSNSRSEMNVSTLELGDSALYLCASSLEDRGQETQYFGPGTRLLVL.